Each of the 6 T cell receptor beta chains below was sequenced from the same sample in a study of T cell responses to AZD1222 COVID-19 vaccine. Sequencing was performed with immunoSEQ multiplex PCR; in TCRdb, only in-frame clones are kept and a portion is missing. The sample yields 130,000 or so clones, over 80% seen once. Material: peripheral blood, obtained on day 0 of AZD1222 vaccination. These receptors were taken from an adult in good health.

In this sample, this clone turned up a few times. The rearrangement joins TRBV11-3 to TRBJ2-7; D not resolved. With 2 bases removed from V and 6 bases from J, the gap between germline ends came to 17 bases. Germline lookup yields CDR1 SGHNT and CDR2 YENEEA. The CDR3 runs to 15 residues. The CDR3 is CASSLISTVPLEQYF. For the CDR3, the DNA is TGTGCCAGCAGCTTAATTTCCACCGTGCCTCTCGAGCAGTACTTC.

V usage is TRBV7-9 and J usage is TRBJ1-2, with a tentative D call TRBD1 (5 bases). With 2 bases removed from V and 4 bases from J, the gap between germline ends came to 11 bases. CDR1 and CDR2 from the germline V gene are SEHNR and FQNEAQ (reference sequence). This CDR3 comprises 14 residues. The CDR3 sequence is CASSLMGVGYGYTF. The CDR3, as DNA: TGTGCCAGCAGCTTAATGGGGGTCGGCTATGGCTACACCTTC.

This clone was recorded a few times. The chain joins TRBV6-1 to TRBJ1-1; tentative D call: TRBD1 (6 bases). The CDR3 totals 20 residues. Trimming took 2 bases from V and 0 from J, leaving 25 bases between them. Germline V CDR1 and CDR2: MNHNS, SASEGT. CDR3 coding DNA: TGTGCCAGCAGTGAAAGGGGGAATATACGGGTAAGGCGAGTGAACACTGAAGCTTTCTTT. It yields the protein CASSERGNIRVRRVNTEAFF.

The chain carries TRBV2 and TRBJ2-1; TRBD2 matches at 10 bases. J lost 6 bases, V lost 1 base, and 12 bases had no gene match. This CDR3 spans 18 amino acids. CDR1 SNHLY and CDR2 FYNNEI come from the germline V gene. The CDR3 region is CASSEGLRYSGRTNEQFF. CDR3 coding DNA: TGTGCCAGCAGTGAAGGTTTACGGTATAGCGGGAGGACCAATGAGCAGTTCTTC.

The V call is TRBV5-1, the J call TRBJ1-2; D uncertain. The germline V gene has CDR1 SGHRS and CDR2 YFSETQ. Trimming cost V 1 base and J 2 bases, with 6 bases left between them. The CDR3 consists of 13 residues. The CDR3 is CASSLYGNYGYTF. CDR3 sequence (DNA): TGCGCCAGCAGCTTGTACGGCAACTATGGCTACACCTTC. Complete variable domain (other parts from reference TRBV5-1 and TRBJ1-2): KAGVTQTPRYLIKTRGQQVTLSCSPISGHRSVSWYQQTPGQGLQFLFEYFSETQRNKGNFPGRFSGRQFSNSRSEMNVSTLELGDSALYLCASSLYGNYGYTFGSGTRLTVV.

The rearrangement links TRBV12-3 or TRBV12-4 to TRBJ1-1; D is possibly TRBD1 (6 bases). The CDR3 runs to 12 residues. V lost 6 bases to trimming and J lost 8 bases, with 13 bases between them. CDR3 nucleotides: TGTGCCAGCAGCTCCGACAGGCCCGAAGCTTTCTTT. The encoded protein is CASSSDRPEAFF.